The TCR beta chain described here comes from a study of response to subunit inactivated influenza vaccine. Germline V lookup: CDR1 MGHRA, CDR2 YSYEKL. The V and J ends lost 5 bases and 3 bases respectively, with 10 bases between them. There are 13 residues in the CDR3. MiXCR, applied by TCRdb to the RT-PCR reads, yields one record per CDR3 protein. Of 500,000 to 600,000 distinct CDR3 sequences in the sample, 10% to 15% were seen once. The chain employs TRBV4-1 and TRBJ2-5; D is unclear. This material consisted of PBMCs from blood, taken roughly 48 days after vaccination. This sequence originates from a man aged 45-65 years who received an inactivated influenza vaccine. The chain's CDR3 is CASSVRGEETQYF. The CDR3, as DNA: TGCGCCAGCAGCGTTAGAGGTGAAGAGACCCAGTACTTC.